This is a list of T cell receptor beta chains from one sample in a study of blood T cell repertoires in COVID-19. Sequencing used immunoSEQ multiplex PCR; TCRdb keeps in-frame clones, though not all of them. The sample lists 100,000 to 150,000 clones; 80% to 95% were seen once. Sequenced: peripheral blood. These TCRs come from a man in his fifties or sixties with COVID-19, enrolled during active disease. Both conserved end residues are part of each CDR3. Each record gives: clone size, V gene, J gene, CDR3 protein. Where a row states a size, it is once, few, many or the class of an expanded clone; other rows omit it.

>-|TRBV19|TRBJ1-2
CASSSQGDYGYTF
>-|TRBV7-2|TRBJ2-7
CASSLIEGYEQYF
>once|TRBV14|TRBJ2-7
CASSLYRGYEQYF
>-|TRBV2|TRBJ2-1
CASTPSRYNEQFF
>-|TRBV6-2/TRBV6-3|TRBJ2-7
CASSRLAGEYEQYF
>-|TRBV18|TRBJ1-2
CASSPDREFYGYTF
>-|TRBV2|TRBJ1-6
CASSEESSYNSPLHF
>-|TRBV18|TRBJ1-5
CASSLAGTGDFYQPQHF
>-|TRBV7-3|TRBJ1-6
CASSMGQITPLHF
>-|TRBV7-2|TRBJ1-2
CASSFFESIQGYGYTF
>-|TRBV7-6|TRBJ1-5
CASSSGGDQPQHF
>-|TRBV18|TRBJ2-7
CASSPQSTSYEQYF
>-|TRBV27|TRBJ2-4
CASSSPSDKNIQYF
>-|TRBV3-1/TRBV3-2|TRBJ2-1
CASTQLRLANEQFF
>-|TRBV5-6|TRBJ2-3
CASSPTGPDTQYF
>-|TRBV5-8|TRBJ2-7
CASSWGQGVGAEQYF
>-|TRBV28|TRBJ1-2
CASSPGTGAGYGYTF
>-|TRBV7-9|TRBJ2-2
CASLTGTGPTGELFF
>once|TRBV14|TRBJ2-5
CASRPTAGSQETQYF
>few|TRBV7-9|TRBJ2-3
CASSWGGASTDTQYF
>-|TRBV13|TRBJ2-7
CASSLSRTYEQYF
>-|TRBV7-9|TRBJ2-1
CASSSNERAGLGEQFF
>-|TRBV2|TRBJ2-3
CASTGIRTDTQYF
>few|TRBV9|TRBJ1-5
CASSPGVMDQPQHF
>-|TRBV4-2|TRBJ2-2
CASSQDRGFRDYGELFF
>-|TRBV18|TRBJ1-1
CASSPRQGSTEAFF
>-|TRBV28|TRBJ2-7
CASLDTVNHQQYF
>-|TRBV20-1|TRBJ2-2
CSARNTGELFF
>-|TRBV6-2/TRBV6-3|TRBJ1-5
CASSSDRGLLLSNQPQHF
>-|TRBV30|TRBJ2-2
CAWSVGGITGELFF
>-|TRBV7-2|TRBJ2-2
CASSSDRGTTGELFF
>few|TRBV3-1/TRBV3-2|TRBJ1-6
CASSQAAGMTPLHF
>-|TRBV4-1|TRBJ1-1
CASSDTTGSTEAFF
>-|TRBV30|TRBJ2-3
CAWSVVLAGTDTQYF
>-|TRBV3-1/TRBV3-2|TRBJ2-3
CASSPGRTSHTDTQYF
>-|TRBV19|TRBJ2-1
CASSIFARGTYNEQFF
>-|TRBV7-8|TRBJ2-2
CASSLAGGTGELFF
>-|TRBV19|TRBJ2-5
CASSRTSGRSRETQYF
>once|TRBV30|TRBJ1-6
CAWSNGYNSPLHF
>-|TRBV5-4|TRBJ2-5
CASSLAGETQYF
>once|TRBV6-2/TRBV6-3|TRBJ2-7
CASSSTGGGLYEQYF
>-|TRBV29-1|TRBJ2-2
CSGKQGSTGELFF
>-|TRBV28|TRBJ2-4
CASISGQGFSDIQYF
>-|TRBV24-1|TRBJ2-3
CATSARDRSYTQYF
>-|TRBV18|TRBJ2-1
CASPPGGYVSYNEQFF
>-|TRBV10-3|TRBJ1-3
CAISEFTSGRRPGSGNTIYF
>-|TRBV6-4|TRBJ2-2
CASRGQSNTGELFF
>-|TRBV20-1|TRBJ1-4
CSASGAGRKNEKLFF
>-|TRBV19|TRBJ2-7
CASSIILASSYEQYF
>-|TRBV2|TRBJ2-3
CASSTGVLRQYF
>few|TRBV6-2/TRBV6-3|TRBJ1-4
CASSYRETANEKLFF
>once|TRBV4-2|TRBJ1-5
CASSQSGQGLQPQHF